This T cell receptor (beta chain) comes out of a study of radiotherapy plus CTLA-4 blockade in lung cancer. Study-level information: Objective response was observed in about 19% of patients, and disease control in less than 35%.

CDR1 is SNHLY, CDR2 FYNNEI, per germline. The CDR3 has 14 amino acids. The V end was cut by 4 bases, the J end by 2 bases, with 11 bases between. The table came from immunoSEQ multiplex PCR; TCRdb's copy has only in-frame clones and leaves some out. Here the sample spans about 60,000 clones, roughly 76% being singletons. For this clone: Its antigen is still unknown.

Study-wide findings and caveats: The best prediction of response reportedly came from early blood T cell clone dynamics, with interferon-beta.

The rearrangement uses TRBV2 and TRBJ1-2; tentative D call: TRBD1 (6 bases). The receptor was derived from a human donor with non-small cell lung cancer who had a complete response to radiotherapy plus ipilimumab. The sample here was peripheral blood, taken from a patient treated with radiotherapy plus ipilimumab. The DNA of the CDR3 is TGTGCCAGCAGTGCGGACAGAACGAACTATGGCTACACCTTC. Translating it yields CASSADRTNYGYTF.